These 2 T cell receptor beta chains were sequenced from one sample in a study of technical replicates of blood from a handful of donors (dated by TCRdb to between 2016 and 2019). Libraries were prepared through the immunoSEQ multiplex PCR assay. TCRdb carries this immuneACCESS record with in-frame sequences only. Its versions omit some clonotypes, under half of them owing to an unresolved V gene in the studies checked, with the rest unexplained. In all, the sample holds roughly 70,000 clones, and approximately 91% of those were seen once. 4.5% to 5% of the sample lies in the top ten. The sample comprised PBMCs. The receptor set was obtained from a human donor in good health. Some clones in this sample may be carry-over from other donors' samples.

The chain combines TRBV4-3 with TRBJ2-1; TRBD2 agrees at 13 bases. Unmatched junction bases numbered 3, after V lost 6 bases and J lost 4 bases. The germline V gene encodes CDR1 LGHNA and CDR2 YSLEER. This CDR3 has 15 amino acids. CDR3 amino acids: CASSPGLAGYNEQFF. DNA of the CDR3: TGCGCCAGCAGTCCGGGACTAGCGGGGTACAATGAGCAGTTCTTC.

The gene calls are TRBV30 and TRBJ1-1; a weak D match, TRBD1 (5 bases). Trimming shortened V by 4 bases and J by 3 bases, and 15 bases separated the two germline ends. CDR1 is GTSNPN and CDR2 is SVGIG in the germline V gene (reference sequence). The CDR3 spans 14 residues. Here the CDR3 reads CAWTDPGGYTEAFF. The CDR3 nucleotides read TGTGCCTGGACTGATCCCGGGGGTTACACTGAAGCTTTCTTT. The full variable domain, in which reference TRBV30 and TRBJ1-1 provide the parts outside the CDR3, is SQTIHQWPATLVQPVGSPLSLECTVEGTSNPNLYWYRQAAGRGLQLLFYSVGIGQISSEVPQNLSASRPQDRQFILSSKKLLLSDSGFYLCAWTDPGGYTEAFFGQGTRLTVV.